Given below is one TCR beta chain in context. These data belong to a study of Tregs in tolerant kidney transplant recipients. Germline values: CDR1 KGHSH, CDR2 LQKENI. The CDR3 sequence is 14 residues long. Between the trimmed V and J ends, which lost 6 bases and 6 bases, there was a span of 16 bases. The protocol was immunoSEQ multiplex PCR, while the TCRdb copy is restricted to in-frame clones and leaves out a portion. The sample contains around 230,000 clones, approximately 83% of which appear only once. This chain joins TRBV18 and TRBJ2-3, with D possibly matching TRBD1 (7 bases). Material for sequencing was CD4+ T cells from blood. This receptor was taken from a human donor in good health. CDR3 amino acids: CASSLGGGSDTQYF. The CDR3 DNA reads TGTGCCAGCTCCCTCGGAGGGGGCAGCGATACGCAGTATTTT.